These T cell receptor beta chains were read from a single sample in a study of blood T cell repertoires in COVID-19. Profiled with immunoSEQ multiplex PCR; TCRdb holds only in-frame clones, not every one. The table includes a few hundred thousand clones, roughly 84% detected once. The sample was peripheral blood. The origin of the receptors is a person between 65 and 80 years old with COVID-19, enrolled during active disease. The CDR3 runs from the conserved cysteine through the conserved F or W. Fields, in order: V gene, J gene, CDR3 protein.

V: TRBV29-1; J: TRBJ1-1; CDR3: CSVSQVNTEAFF
V: TRBV5-1; J: TRBJ1-4; CDR3: CASSLAGAGEKLFF
V: TRBV2; J: TRBJ1-6; CDR3: CASNPQGIRNSPLHF
V: TRBV28; J: TRBJ2-7; CDR3: CASSLFRRGSGRAGYEQYF
V: TRBV7-2; J: TRBJ2-3; CDR3: CASSLARGPQYTQYF
V: TRBV5-1; J: TRBJ2-2; CDR3: CASSFSSGRADTGELFF
V: TRBV30; J: TRBJ2-2; CDR3: CAWSVPGTGDTGELFF
V: TRBV5-8; J: TRBJ2-5; CDR3: CASSSVEETQYF
V: TRBV9; J: TRBJ2-7; CDR3: CASSAGGYEQYF
V: TRBV28; J: TRBJ1-6; CDR3: CASSLLGEPNSPLHF
V: TRBV21-1; J: TRBJ1-1; CDR3: CASSKAPQVETEAFF
V: TRBV5-4; J: TRBJ2-7; CDR3: CASSYTGAGDEQYF
V: TRBV7-2; J: TRBJ2-3; CDR3: CASSSSSGSSF
V: TRBV19; J: TRBJ1-4; CDR3: CASSTGWEEKLFF
V: TRBV12-5; J: TRBJ1-5; CDR3: CVSGLTIRWGAKGGLRWPQHF
V: TRBV7-3; J: TRBJ2-1; CDR3: CASSLGPPIPGQGASSYNEQFF
V: TRBV7-3; J: TRBJ2-5; CDR3: CASSPAGGEETQYF
V: TRBV6-4; J: TRBJ1-1; CDR3: CASSVDRTNTEAFF
V: TRBV5-8; J: TRBJ2-7; CDR3: CASSLERQGISYEQYF
V: TRBV24-1; J: TRBJ2-6; CDR3: CATSDTTRGSGANVLTF
V: TRBV30; J: TRBJ2-2; CDR3: CAWSMGLAGAGELFF
V: TRBV6-5; J: TRBJ1-2; CDR3: CASSYFGQGNYGYTF
V: TRBV14; J: TRBJ1-2; CDR3: CASSRREKGDYGYTF
V: TRBV6-6; J: TRBJ1-1; CDR3: CASSYSLKTGPTEAFF
V: TRBV7-2; J: TRBJ2-3; CDR3: CASSFSRTPGGQYF
V: TRBV28; J: TRBJ2-5; CDR3: CASSFISGGKETQYF
V: TRBV19; J: TRBJ2-7; CDR3: CASSNEPGLIAGQYF
V: TRBV5-1; J: TRBJ1-3; CDR3: CASSLDRGGSSGNTIYF
V: TRBV15; J: TRBJ2-7; CDR3: CATSRDRGIYEQYF
V: TRBV6-2/TRBV6-3; J: TRBJ1-4; CDR3: CASSRRTATNEKLFF
V: TRBV6-4; J: TRBJ2-7; CDR3: CASAASSGEPYEQYF
V: TRBV7-2; J: TRBJ1-2; CDR3: CASRPTGFSRGYTF
V: TRBV5-6; J: TRBJ2-5; CDR3: CASSLAGRETQYF
V: TRBV4-1; J: TRBJ2-7; CDR3: CASSQVGQGDEQYF
V: TRBV11-2; J: TRBJ1-2; CDR3: CASSLFRLNGYTF
V: TRBV4-1; J: TRBJ1-2; CDR3: CASSQGSQGKDGYTF
V: TRBV11-2; J: TRBJ2-7; CDR3: CASSFQVFGAGVPHEQYF
V: TRBV5-8; J: TRBJ1-4; CDR3: CASSLAQAKLFF
V: TRBV7-2; J: TRBJ2-6; CDR3: CASSLQGGGANVLTF
V: TRBV5-4; J: TRBJ1-2; CDR3: CASSSSGTARYGYTF
V: TRBV20-1; J: TRBJ2-5; CDR3: CSASAAGGRETQYF
V: TRBV21-1; J: TRBJ2-1; CDR3: CASSSRGLAGGPSYYNEQFF